This T cell receptor beta chain was captured in a study of T cells after yellow fever vaccination. General study points: Repertoires obtained by FACS sorting could include abundant clonotypes that entered as contaminants from the bulk population.

One entry per CDR3 protein results from TCRdb running MiXCR on the 5' RACE reads. The table records 300,000 to 400,000 distinct CDR3 sequences, roughly 8.6% of them present only once. The CDR3 contains 17 residues. The ends lost 6 bases at V and 1 base at J; junction bases unmatched: 13. CDR1 and CDR2 (germline): MNHNS, SASEGT. About this clonotype itself: No antigen is known for it.

The chain employs TRBV6-1 and TRBJ2-3; TRBD2 matches 7 bases. This TCR was recovered from a young man who received the YFV17D yellow fever vaccine. The specimen comprised PBMCs, sampled roughly 46 days after the first yellow fever vaccination. The CDR3 is CASRRASGPQRTDTQYF. As DNA, the CDR3 is TGTGCCAGCAGGAGGGCTAGCGGACCCCAGCGCACAGATACGCAGTATTTT.